These 24 T cell receptor beta chains came from one sample sequenced in a study of blood T cell repertoires in COVID-19. Profiled with immunoSEQ multiplex PCR; TCRdb holds only in-frame clones, not every one. The sample includes approximately 74,000 clones, roughly 80% of them seen just once. Sequences were obtained from peripheral blood. These receptors were collected from a woman of 80 years or more with active or convalescent COVID-19.

The V gene is TRBV6-5, the J gene TRBJ2-7; weak D call: TRBD1 (5 bases). V shed 4 bases and J shed 0 bases, with 10 bases lying between them. CDR3 size: 14 residues. Germline CDR1 reads MNHEY; CDR2 reads SVGAGI. The CDR3 region is CASSSTQGSYEQYF. The CDR3 nucleotides read TGTGCCAGCAGTTCGACTCAGGGCTCCTACGAGCAGTACTTC.

This rearrangement joins TRBV19 to TRBJ1-6; tentative D call: TRBD1 (5 bases). CDR3 size: 14 residues. V was clipped by 5 bases and J by 8 bases, with 13 bases between them. From germline, CDR1 is LNHDA and CDR2 SQIVND (reference sequence). The CDR3 is CASSSRVGDSPLHF. In nucleotides, the CDR3 is TGTGCCAGTAGTTCCAGGGTCGGTGATTCACCCCTCCACTTT.

CDR3 sequence reads: CASSLEVGPSTLHF. The CDR3 nucleotides read TGTGCCAGCAGCTTAGAAGTGGGCCCCTCCACCCTCCACTTT. The chain uses TRBV7-9 and TRBJ1-6; D uncertain. The V and J ends lost 1 base and 14 bases respectively, with 15 bases between them. CDR3 size: 14 residues. Germline CDR1 is SEHNR and CDR2 is FQNEAQ (reference sequence).

The genes are TRBV27 and TRBJ2-1, with D possibly matching TRBD2 (5 bases). The V gene's germline CDR1 is MNHEY and CDR2 SMNVEV (reference sequence). This CDR3 region has 16 residues. V dropped 5 bases and J dropped 7 bases, with 21 bases sitting between them. CDR3 amino acids: CASSRPLSGGLNEQFF. As DNA, the CDR3 is TGTGCCAGCAGTCGGCCACTGTCGGGCGGACTGAATGAGCAGTTCTTC.

The chain links TRBV18 to TRBJ1-1; D is uncertain. This CDR3 comprises 14 residues. Germline CDR1 KGHSH, CDR2 LQKENI. V lost 3 bases, J lost 8 bases, and 16 bases lay in between. The CDR3 protein is CASSPLTSRTEAFF. Here the CDR3 DNA reads TGTGCCAGCTCACCTCTCACTAGTAGGACCGAAGCTTTCTTT.

The chain recombines TRBV19 with TRBJ1-3; TRBD1 might be the D (5 bases). Per germline, CDR1 LNHDA and CDR2 SQIVND (reference sequence). The CDR3 is 16 residues long. The V gene lost 7 bases and the J gene lost 0 bases, with 16 bases spanning the gap. In DNA form, the CDR3 reads TGTGCCAGTACCAGATCTCAGGGTTTCTCTGGAAACACCATATATTTT. It encodes CASTRSQGFSGNTIYF.

V is TRBV4-1 and J is TRBJ2-7; D is possibly TRBD2 (6 bases). V was trimmed by 3 bases and J by 2 bases, leaving 11 bases between them. The CDR3 has 14 amino acids. Germline V gives CDR1 MGHRA, CDR2 YSYEKL. CDR3 loop: CASSQRGLPYEQYF. The CDR3 bases are TGCGCCAGCAGCCAGAGGGGACTTCCCTACGAGCAGTACTTC.

The chain couples TRBV6-5 to TRBJ1-1; D remains unclear. This CDR3 region has 16 residues. Trimming shortened V by 0 bases and J by 1 base, and 12 bases separated the two germline ends. CDR1 and CDR2 (germline): MNHEY, SVGAGI. Written as DNA, the CDR3 is TGTGCCAGCAGTTACTCCCACCCTATATCGAACACTGAAGCTTTCTTT. Protein: CASSYSHPISNTEAFF.

The V gene is TRBV30, the J gene TRBJ1-5; TRBD1 matches 7 bases. Unmatched junction bases numbered 4, after V lost 1 base and J lost 4 bases. The CDR3 has 14 amino acids. The germline V gene has CDR1 GTSNPN and CDR2 SVGIG (reference sequence). CDR3 residues: CAWSGTGRNQPQHF. In nucleotides, the CDR3 is TGTGCCTGGAGTGGGACAGGAAGGAATCAGCCCCAGCATTTT.

This chain links TRBV5-1 with TRBJ2-3, with 12 nucleotides matching TRBD2. This CDR3 is built from 17 residues. Germline-derived CDR1 and CDR2 are SGHRS and YFSETQ. With V trimmed by 2 bases and J by 2 bases, 6 bases remained unmatched. CDR3 in amino acids: CASSFGLAGTSTDTQYF. CDR3 in DNA: TGCGCCAGCAGCTTCGGACTAGCGGGGACCTCCACAGATACGCAGTATTTT.

The rearrangement links TRBV27 to TRBJ2-7; the match to TRBD2 covers 8 bases. CDR1 is MNHEY, CDR2 SMNVEV, per germline (reference sequence). The junction had 21 bases not matched to a gene; V was cut back by 5 bases and J by 3 bases. CDR3 length: 19 residues. The CDR3 region has the DNA TGTGCCAGCAGTCGACGAGCGGGAGTATCTCTTAGTACGAGCTACGAGCAGTACTTC. It translates to CASSRRAGVSLSTSYEQYF.

The rearrangement joins TRBV5-1 to TRBJ2-7; perhaps TRBD1 as D (5 bases). V was shortened by 3 bases and J by 5 bases, with 12 bases between the two germline ends. This CDR3 spans 13 amino acids. Germline CDR1 is SGHRS and CDR2 is YFSETQ. CDR3 DNA: TGCGCCAGCAGCTCTCCCCCACAGGACGAGCAGTACTTC. Protein: CASSSPPQDEQYF.

This sequence joins TRBV5-6 and TRBJ1-6, with 7 bases fitting TRBD1. Germline CDR1 is SGHDT and CDR2 is YYEEEE. CDR3 length equals 13 residues. V lost 7 bases to trimming and J lost 10 bases; unmatched junction nucleotides: 8. The CDR3 coding sequence is TGTGCCAGCTTACAGGGGCGCCGGTCACCCCTCCACTTT. It yields the protein CASLQGRRSPLHF.

This chain uses TRBV11-2 with TRBJ1-3, with TRBD1 matching over 12 bases. This CDR3 comprises 17 residues. CDR1 and CDR2 from the germline V gene are SGHAT and FQNNGV. The junction had 5 bases not matched to a gene; V was cut back by 0 bases and J by 5 bases. CDR3 sequence: CASSLDPGQGARNTIYF. DNA of the CDR3: TGTGCCAGCAGCTTAGATCCGGGACAGGGGGCTCGAAACACCATATATTTT.

This chain uses TRBV5-6 with TRBJ1-2; TRBD1 is a possible D gene (6 bases). V lost 0 bases to trimming and J lost 4 bases, with 16 bases between them. The germline V gene has CDR1 SGHDT and CDR2 YYEEEE. The CDR3 totals 16 residues. The CDR3 reads CASSLGQGIIGYGYTF. The DNA of the CDR3 is TGTGCCAGCAGCTTGGGGCAGGGGATTATCGGCTATGGCTACACCTTC.

The chain links TRBV19 to TRBJ2-2, with TRBD1 identical over 10 bases. Germline V gene lookup returns CDR1 LNHDA and CDR2 SQIVND (reference sequence). CDR3 length: 16 residues. V trimming: 6 bases; J trimming: 4 bases; junction bases outside the gene matches: 8. The CDR3 nucleotides are TGTGCCAGTAGCGTCCGGACAGGGGGGAGCACCGGGGAGCTGTTTTTT. Its protein is CASSVRTGGSTGELFF.

This chain uses TRBV6-5 with TRBJ1-6, with TRBD1 matching 8 bases. J lost 7 bases, V lost 7 bases, and 9 bases had no gene match. The CDR3 sequence is 15 residues long. Germline loops: CDR1 MNHEY, CDR2 SVGAGI. The CDR3, as DNA: TGTGCCAGCACGAAAGACAGGGGAGGCAATTCACCCCTCCACTTT. This encodes CASTKDRGGNSPLHF.

CDR3 sequence reads: CASSTRTSGVTDTQYF. Here the CDR3 DNA reads TGTGCCAGCAGCACCAGAACTAGCGGGGTCACAGATACGCAGTATTTT. The chain is built from TRBV28 and TRBJ2-3; 10 bases are a match to TRBD2. The germline CDR1 and CDR2 sequences are MDHEN and SYDVKM. With 6 bases clipped from V and 2 bases from J, the junction kept 8 bases outside the gene matches. This CDR3 comprises 16 residues.

The rearrangement uses TRBV5-1 and TRBJ1-5; D is possibly TRBD1 (5 bases). CDR3 length: 15 amino acids. Between the trimmed V and J ends, which lost 5 bases and 0 bases, there was a span of 12 bases. CDR1 is SGHRS and CDR2 is YFSETQ in the germline V gene. The CDR3 loop is CASRVDSYSNQPQHF. In DNA form, the CDR3 reads TGCGCCAGCAGAGTAGACAGCTATAGCAATCAGCCCCAGCATTTT.

This chain connects TRBV9 to TRBJ1-1; weak D call: TRBD1 (5 bases). CDR1 is SGDLS, CDR2 YYNGEE, per germline. This CDR3 has 14 amino acids. The V and J ends lost 3 bases and 4 bases respectively, with 13 bases between them. CDR3 nucleotides: TGTGCCAGCAGCGAATTAGGGGATTTCACTGAAGCTTTCTTT. Translating it yields CASSELGDFTEAFF.

This chain uses TRBV4-1 with TRBJ1-1; D is ambiguous. Germline V gene data show CDR1 as MGHRA and CDR2 as YSYEKL. The V end was cut by 1 base, the J end by 0 bases, with 6 bases between. This CDR3 region has 14 residues. This chain's CDR3 is CASSQGHLNTEAFF. CDR3 bases: TGCGCCAGCAGCCAAGGTCACTTGAACACTGAAGCTTTCTTT.

The V gene is TRBV19, the J gene TRBJ2-5; TRBD1 matches 8 bases. Trimming removed 3 bases from V and 5 bases from J; junction bases left unmatched: 11. CDR1 is LNHDA, CDR2 SQIVND, per germline (reference sequence). CDR3 length: 16 amino acids. In nucleotides, the CDR3 is TGTGCCAGTAGTATTGGTAACAGGGGGTCCGGGGAGACCCAGTACTTC. Its protein product is CASSIGNRGSGETQYF.

Only a few counts were recorded for this clone. The V gene is TRBV25-1, the J gene TRBJ2-5, with TRBD1 as a possible D gene (6 bases). V lost 2 bases, J lost 5 bases, and 18 bases lay in between. This CDR3 comprises 16 residues. Germline V gene data show CDR1 as MGHDK and CDR2 as SYGVNS. The CDR3 nucleotides are TGTGCCAGCAGTGAAGCATTATGGGGGCGCGGGGAGACCCAGTACTTC. Translating it yields CASSEALWGRGETQYF.

The chain uses TRBV5-6 and TRBJ2-3; 8 bases line up with TRBD2. This CDR3 is 15 amino acids long. Germline V gene data show CDR1 as SGHDT and CDR2 as YYEEEE. The trim removed 4 bases at V and 9 bases at J, leaving 13 bases unmatched. The CDR3 bases are TGTGCCAGCAGCCAACTAGCGGATGATTCAGGAACGCAGTATTTT. Translating gives CASSQLADDSGTQYF.